These T cell receptor beta chains were read from a single sample in a study of OX40 agonist ivuxolimab in advanced cancers. Sequenced by immunoSEQ multiplex PCR; TCRdb stores in-frame clones only, minus some. This sample has some 83,000 clones, with around nine tenths found just once. Sequenced material: CD4+ or CD8+ T cells sorted from blood, taken in a trial of the OX40 agonist ivuxolimab. The receptor source for this set is an adult with an advanced solid tumor such as melanoma, head and neck, liver or kidney cancer. Both conserved end residues are part of each CDR3. The D gene is left open where the match is weak. Expanded clones get a size class; other rows say once, few or many, or leave the size out.

d_call j_call clone_size v_call cdr3_aa cdr3_nt
- TRBJ1-1 - TRBV5-4 CASSLYMGKAFF TGTGCCAGCAGCTTGTATATGGGGAAAGCTTTCTTT
TRBD2 TRBJ2-7 - TRBV7-9 CASSLVNSGRVSEQYF TGTGCCAGCAGCTTAGTTAACAGCGGGAGAGTGAGCGAGCAGTACTTC
TRBD2 TRBJ2-1 - TRBV2 CASQREGYNEQFF TGTGCCAGCCAGCGGGAGGGGTACAATGAGCAGTTCTTC
- TRBJ1-2 - TRBV7-2 CASSLRGNGYTF TGTGCCAGCAGCTTAAGGGGGAATGGCTACACCTTC
TRBD2 TRBJ2-5 - TRBV4-3 CASSLGTMQVETQYF TGCGCCAGCAGCCTCGGGACTATGCAGGTGGAGACCCAGTACTTC
- TRBJ1-6 - TRBV27 CASSFMGRRSPLHF TGTGCCAGCAGTTTCATGGGTAGGCGGTCACCCCTCCACTTT
- TRBJ2-7 - TRBV4-2 CASSKTGSYEQYF TGTGCCAGCAGCAAAACGGGCTCCTACGAGCAGTACTTC
- TRBJ1-5 few TRBV30 CAWSRGGQPQHF TGTGCCTGGAGTAGGGGAGGTCAGCCCCAGCATTTT
- TRBJ2-5 - TRBV6-6 CASSPLRPITETQYF TGTGCCAGCAGTCCCCTCCGACCAATAACAGAGACCCAGTACTTC
TRBD2 TRBJ2-1 - TRBV27 CASSLTSGHNEQFF TGTGCCAGCAGTTTAACTAGCGGCCACAATGAGCAGTTCTTC
TRBD1 TRBJ1-2 - TRBV27 CASKSGQGRYGYTF TGTGCCAGCAAAAGCGGACAGGGAAGATATGGCTACACCTTC
TRBD2 TRBJ2-1 - TRBV4-1 CASSQPTSGRYNEQFF TGCGCCAGCAGCCAGCCGACTAGCGGGCGATACAATGAGCAGTTCTTC
- TRBJ1-5 - TRBV7-2 CASSFGPNQPQHF TGTGCCAGCAGCTTCGGGCCGAATCAGCCCCAGCATTTT
- TRBJ1-4 few TRBV25-1 CASSELQEKLFF TGTGCCAGCAGTGAATTGCAGGAAAAACTGTTTTTT
- TRBJ1-4 - TRBV4-3 CASSQGGGGAEKLFF TGCGCCAGCAGCCAAGGTGGAGGGGGTGCTGAAAAACTGTTTTTT
- TRBJ2-7 - TRBV6-6 CASKMDSENYEQYF TGTGCCAGCAAAATGGACAGCGAGAACTACGAGCAGTACTTC
- TRBJ2-5 - TRBV5-1 CASSPGDPGRETQYF TGCGCCAGCAGCCCCGGGGATCCAGGAAGAGAGACCCAGTACTTC
TRBD1 TRBJ1-2 - TRBV13 CASSLRTGSDYGYTF TGTGCCAGCAGCCTTAGGACAGGGTCGGACTATGGCTACACCTTC
- TRBJ2-5 - TRBV30 CAWRPGRGGWETQYF TGTGCCTGGAGGCCCGGGCGGGGTGGGTGGGAGACCCAGTACTTC
- TRBJ1-4 - TRBV6-6 CASKFRFVNEKLFF TGTGCCAGCAAATTTCGGTTCGTTAATGAAAAACTGTTTTTT
- TRBJ1-2 - TRBV7-3 CASSPSESLYGYTF TGTGCCAGCAGCCCCAGTGAGAGCCTTTATGGCTACACCTTC
- TRBJ2-7 - TRBV6-1 CASSLLAADSYEQYF TGTGCCAGCAGTCTGTTAGCGGCAGACTCCTACGAGCAGTACTTC
- TRBJ2-7 - TRBV4-3 CASSQTQGVQSYEQYF TGCGCCAGCAGCCAGACCCAGGGAGTCCAATCCTACGAGCAGTACTTC
TRBD1 TRBJ2-7 - TRBV18 CASSPGQGGHYEQYF TGTGCCAGCTCACCCGGACAGGGAGGTCACTACGAGCAGTACTTC
TRBD1 TRBJ1-4 few TRBV9 CASSVNRGGELFF TGTGCCAGCAGCGTTAACAGGGGAGGAGAACTGTTTTTT
TRBD2 TRBJ2-7 - TRBV10-1 CASSEGLAGASYEQYF TGCGCCAGCAGTGAGGGACTAGCGGGTGCCTCCTACGAGCAGTACTTC
TRBD2 TRBJ2-1 - TRBV9 CASSVTSLPYNEQFF TGTGCCAGCAGCGTGACTAGCCTCCCCTACAATGAGCAGTTCTTC
TRBD1 TRBJ2-7 once TRBV4-1 CASSQDSAGQGRYEQYF TGCGCCAGCAGCCAAGATTCCGCCGGACAGGGAAGGTACGAGCAGTACTTC
TRBD2 TRBJ2-3 - TRBV4-1 CASSRWTSGSPDTQYF TGCGCCAGCAGCCGGTGGACTAGCGGGAGCCCAGATACGCAGTATTTT
TRBD2 TRBJ2-1 - TRBV7-3 CASAGGPENEQFF TGTGCCAGCGCGGGAGGGCCGGAGAATGAGCAGTTCTTC
- TRBJ2-7 - TRBV18 CASSSGTAAYEQYF TGTGCCAGCTCCTCCGGGACTGCAGCCTACGAGCAGTACTTC
TRBD1 TRBJ2-5 - TRBV15 CATSRPPGQGGGTQYF TGTGCCACCAGCAGGCCTCCGGGACAGGGGGGTGGGACCCAGTACTTC
- TRBJ2-7 - TRBV7-9 CASSLVSEQYF TGTGCCAGCAGCTTAGTATCCGAGCAGTACTTC
TRBD1 TRBJ1-6 once TRBV4-2 CASSPDRGNSPLHF TGTGCCAGCAGCCCCGACAGGGGCAATTCACCCCTCCACTTT
- TRBJ1-1 - TRBV5-1 CASSRRTSTEAFF TGCGCCAGCAGCCGACGGACAAGCACTGAAGCTTTCTTT
TRBD1 TRBJ2-1 - TRBV7-3 CASSSTGLQFF TGTGCCAGCAGCTCGACAGGGCTGCAGTTCTTC
- TRBJ1-3 - TRBV7-9 CASSLSGNTIYF TGTGCCAGCAGCTTATCAGGAAACACCATATATTTT
- TRBJ1-4 once TRBV2 CASSPRSGPNEKLFF TGTGCCAGCAGTCCCCGCAGCGGACCTAATGAAAAACTGTTTTTT
TRBD1 TRBJ1-2 - TRBV5-6 CASSLVDRSRGGYTF TGTGCCAGCAGCTTGGTGGACAGGTCGCGAGGGGGCTACACCTTC
TRBD1 TRBJ2-7 - TRBV18 CASSPRTGSLQYF TGTGCCAGCTCACCTCGGACAGGGAGCCTTCAGTACTTC
- TRBJ2-2 - TRBV4-1 CASSQDLGGTSGELFF TGCGCCAGCAGCCAAGATTTGGGTGGAACATCCGGGGAGCTGTTTTTT
- TRBJ1-4 - TRBV28 CASRQGGEKLFF TGTGCCAGCAGGCAGGGAGGCGAAAAACTGTTTTTT
- TRBJ1-5 - TRBV9 CASSLGNSNQPQHF TGTGCCAGCAGCCTAGGGAACAGCAATCAGCCCCAGCATTTT
- TRBJ2-7 - TRBV28 CASSFGGGPKTTYEQYF TGTGCCAGCAGTTTTGGGGGCGGGCCTAAAACAACCTACGAGCAGTACTTC
- TRBJ2-5 - TRBV7-8 CASTPINRETQYF TGTGCCAGCACCCCCATAAATCGAGAGACCCAGTACTTC
- TRBJ2-7 - TRBV11-2 CASSLDLGVEQYF TGTGCCAGCAGCTTAGATCTAGGGGTCGAGCAGTACTTC
- TRBJ2-5 once TRBV7-2 CASSLQVSKETQYF TGTGCCAGCAGCTTACAAGTCAGTAAAGAGACCCAGTACTTC
TRBD1 TRBJ1-1 - TRBV7-2 CASSSRGQGMNTEAFF TGTGCCAGCAGCTCCAGGGGACAGGGGATGAACACTGAAGCTTTCTTT
- TRBJ1-3 once TRBV6-5 CATIEGGGTGNTIYF TGTGCCACAATAGAAGGGGGGGGAACTGGAAACACCATATATTTT
- TRBJ1-3 - TRBV19 CASSSHRTTGNTIYF TGTGCCAGTAGTTCACACAGGACAACGGGAAACACCATATATTTT
- TRBJ2-5 - TRBV12-5 CASGPRQSSQETQYF TGTGCTAGTGGGCCTAGACAGAGTTCCCAAGAGACCCAGTACTTC